These 21 T cell receptor beta chains share one sample of origin, sequenced in a study of cytomegalovirus exposure and HLA in healthy donors. 60 Vbeta and 13 Jbeta primers were used in PCR. Using immunoSEQ multiplex PCR, the repertoire was profiled, and TCRdb retains in-frame clones only, with some absent. The data contain 150,000 to 200,000 clones, about three quarters of them seen just once; the ten biggest clones take up just over 3%. Source material: PBMCs. Source of these receptors: a woman between 35 and 50 years old in good health and CMV-seronegative.

V usage is TRBV5-1 and J usage is TRBJ2-2; D perhaps matches TRBD1 (6 bases). Deletions cut 0 bases from V and 3 bases from J, with 9 bases between. The CDR3 has 15 residues. Germline CDR1 is SGHRS and CDR2 is YFSETQ. The CDR3 nucleotides read TGCGCCAGCAGCTTGGTCCGGACAGACACCGGGGAGCTGTTTTTT. It yields the protein CASSLVRTDTGELFF.

CDR3 loop: CASSGGPAAYTF. For the CDR3, the DNA is TGTGCCAGCAGTGGGGGCCCGGCGGCCTACACCTTC. The chain uses TRBV6-4 and TRBJ1-2; maybe TRBD1 (5 bases). The CDR3 extends over 12 amino acids. Deletions cut 4 bases from V and 10 bases from J, with 13 bases between. Germline values: CDR1 MRHNA, CDR2 SNTAGT.

This clone has more than one count but fewer than ten. The chain couples TRBV2 to TRBJ1-6; 7 nucleotides match TRBD1. V trimming: 9 bases; J trimming: 8 bases; junction bases outside the gene matches: 10. The CDR3 runs to 14 residues. Germline V gene lookup returns CDR1 SNHLY and CDR2 FYNNEI. The CDR3 region has the DNA TGTGCCAGAAGGGGGCCGAGGGGGGATTCACCCCTCCACTTT. This codes for CARRGPRGDSPLHF.

The V and J genes are TRBV6-1 and TRBJ1-1, with D unresolved. Germline V gene sequence: CDR1 MNHNS, CDR2 SASEGT. V lost 5 bases and J lost 3, with 13 bases in between. The CDR3 sequence is 14 residues long. CDR3 bases: TGTGCCAGCAGTAAACGAGGCGGGGACACTGAAGCTTTCTTT. Translating it yields CASSKRGGDTEAFF.

Points on this clone: A read error may account for a junction end that differs from germline. The genes are TRBV7-9 and TRBJ1-4; a possible D gene is TRBD1 (6 bases). This CDR3 comprises 12 residues. Germline loops: CDR1 SEHNR, CDR2 FQNEAQ (reference sequence). The CDR3 coding sequence is TGTTCCAGCAGCTCCTCGTGGGGGCAACTGTTTTTT. Amino acids: CSSSSSWGQLFF.

This clone occurred a few times. The chain links TRBV5-1 to TRBJ2-5; D remains unclear. Germline lookup yields CDR1 SGHRS and CDR2 YFSETQ. The CDR3 spans 15 residues. The V and J ends lost 0 bases and 4 bases respectively, with 13 bases between them. The CDR3 sequence: CASSLVEGRGETQYF. The CDR3 DNA reads TGCGCCAGCAGCTTGGTTGAAGGCAGAGGAGAGACCCAGTACTTC.

The chain combines TRBV5-1 with TRBJ1-1; the match to TRBD1 covers 12 bases. Germline lookup yields CDR1 SGHRS and CDR2 YFSETQ. After removal of 1 base from V and 4 bases from J, the junction contained 11 bases not matched to a gene. The CDR3 is made up of 18 amino acids. The CDR3 protein is CASSLIGTGGGEGTEAFF. For the CDR3, the DNA is TGCGCCAGCAGCTTGATTGGGACAGGGGGCGGTGAGGGCACTGAAGCTTTCTTT.

The chain carries TRBV4-1 and TRBJ1-5, with 7 positions matching TRBD1. This CDR3 is built from 15 residues. V gave up 4 bases and J gave up 3 bases; unmatched junction bases: 6. Germline CDR1 reads MGHRA; CDR2 reads YSYEKL. In DNA, the CDR3 is TGCGCCAGCAGCCGAGGACAGGCCTCCAATCAGCCCCAGCATTTT. Its protein product is CASSRGQASNQPQHF.

This chain joins TRBV11-1 and TRBJ2-1; 11 bases line up with TRBD2. V lost 3 bases and J lost 6; bases outside the gene matches: 7. The CDR3 has 16 amino acids. In germline, CDR1 is SGHAT, CDR2 FQDESV (reference sequence). CDR3 in DNA: TGTGCCAGCAGCTTTCGCGGACTAGCGGGCCTCAATGAGCAGTTCTTC. Translation gives CASSFRGLAGLNEQFF.

The DNA for the CDR3 is TGCGCCAGCAGCCCAAAGGCCGGGACTGGCACCTACAATGAGCAGTTCTTC. The encoded protein is CASSPKAGTGTYNEQFF. The chain combines TRBV4-1 with TRBJ2-1, with a tentative D call TRBD2 (6 bases). The CDR3 has 17 amino acids. Germline CDR1 MGHRA, CDR2 YSYEKL. V gave up 4 bases and J gave up 2 bases, with 18 bases separating them.

The chain employs TRBV6-4 and TRBJ2-3, with D unresolved. Germline V CDR1 and CDR2: MRHNA, SNTAGT. CDR3 length equals 13 residues. Trimming removed 3 bases from V and 6 bases from J, with 10 bases in between. The CDR3 loop reads CASSDQRADTQYF. In DNA form, the CDR3 reads TGTGCCAGCAGTGATCAGCGTGCTGATACGCAGTATTTT.

The chain uses TRBV28 and TRBJ1-5; D not certain. The CDR3 is 14 amino acids. V was trimmed by 7 bases and J by 12 bases, leaving 22 bases between them. CDR1 is MDHEN and CDR2 is SYDVKM in the germline V gene. CDR3 amino acids: CASIAQELGWVQHF. Here the CDR3 DNA reads TGTGCCAGCATCGCGCAGGAATTAGGTTGGGTCCAGCATTTT.

The rearrangement links TRBV9 to TRBJ1-5, with 8 positions matching TRBD1. CDR3 length: 16 residues. Germline V gives CDR1 SGDLS, CDR2 YYNGEE. J lost 3 bases, V lost 0 bases, and 5 bases had no gene match. The CDR3 region has the DNA TGTGCCAGCAGCGTAGGATCAGGGGGCTTCAATCAGCCCCAGCATTTT. Amino acids: CASSVGSGGFNQPQHF.

In this sample, this clone turned up a few times. For the CDR3, the DNA is TGTGCCAGCAGTGAATGGGGGGTTCAAGAGACCCAGTACTTC. Translated, it gives CASSEWGVQETQYF. V usage is TRBV2 and J usage is TRBJ2-5; D perhaps matches TRBD2 (6 bases). This CDR3 is built from 14 residues. Germline V lookup: CDR1 SNHLY, CDR2 FYNNEI. V dropped 2 bases and J dropped 2 bases, with 9 bases sitting between them.

V usage is TRBV27 and J usage is TRBJ1-2; 11 nucleotides align to TRBD1. Per germline, CDR1 MNHEY and CDR2 SMNVEV (reference sequence). The CDR3 covers 15 residues. V dropped 5 bases and J dropped 4; count of bases not matched to a gene: 6. The CDR3 bases are TGTGCCAGCAGTGGACAGGGGGCGGTCGGCTATGGCTACACCTTC. Translation gives CASSGQGAVGYGYTF.

V usage is TRBV4-1 and J usage is TRBJ1-1; the match to TRBD1 covers 8 bases. The CDR3 extends over 13 amino acids. Unmatched junction bases numbered 10, after V lost 6 bases and J lost 10 bases. Germline CDR1 MGHRA, CDR2 YSYEKL. CDR3 DNA: TGCGCCAGCAGTTGGGGACAGGTCGGGGGAGCTTTCTTT. It codes for CASSWGQVGGAFF.

This clone was detected only once. The J gene is TRBJ1-5, the V gene TRBV28, with D possibly TRBD1 on 6 matching bases. CDR3 length: 14 residues. Germline assignment: CDR1 MDHEN and CDR2 SYDVKM. The V end was cut by 7 bases, the J end by 4 bases, with 14 bases between. The CDR3 region has the DNA TGTGCCAGCATGGAGGACAGTGAGAATCAGCCCCAGCATTTT. Its protein product is CASMEDSENQPQHF.

This chain connects TRBV28 to TRBJ2-7; TRBD1 aligns across 8 bases. The length of the CDR3 is 15 residues. With 5 bases clipped from V and 3 bases from J, the junction kept 9 bases outside the gene matches. Germline-derived CDR1 and CDR2 are MDHEN and SYDVKM. CDR3 sequence: CASSPRGTGGYEQYF. The CDR3 bases are TGTGCCAGCAGTCCAAGGGGAACAGGGGGCTACGAGCAGTACTTC.

The CDR3 DNA follows: TGTGCCAGCAGCTCGAGACAGAACCGTTATGGCTACACCTTC. Its protein product is CASSSRQNRYGYTF. V and J are TRBV7-8 and TRBJ1-2; D might be TRBD1 (5 bases). The germline V gene has CDR1 SGHVS and CDR2 FQNEAQ. The CDR3 sequence is 14 residues long. V was cut by 4 bases and J by 5 bases, with 14 bases left in between.

In this sample, this clone turned up a few times. The V call is TRBV2, the J call TRBJ2-1; 9 nucleotides match TRBD2. The length of the CDR3 is 15 residues. Germline assignment: CDR1 SNHLY and CDR2 FYNNEI. Unmatched junction bases numbered 7, after V lost 4 bases and J lost 6 bases. CDR3 residues: CASSAGTSYTNEQFF. In DNA form, the CDR3 reads TGTGCCAGCAGTGCCGGGACTAGCTATACCAATGAGCAGTTCTTC.

A single count supports this clone. V usage is TRBV6-1 and J usage is TRBJ1-1; D uncertain. Germline V gene lookup returns CDR1 MNHNS and CDR2 SASEGT. The CDR3 covers 13 residues. V was shortened by 3 bases and J by 5 bases, with 10 bases between the two germline ends. CDR3 in DNA: TGTGCCAGCAGTGAGTTTTCCGGGACTGAAGCTTTCTTT. Translated: CASSEFSGTEAFF.